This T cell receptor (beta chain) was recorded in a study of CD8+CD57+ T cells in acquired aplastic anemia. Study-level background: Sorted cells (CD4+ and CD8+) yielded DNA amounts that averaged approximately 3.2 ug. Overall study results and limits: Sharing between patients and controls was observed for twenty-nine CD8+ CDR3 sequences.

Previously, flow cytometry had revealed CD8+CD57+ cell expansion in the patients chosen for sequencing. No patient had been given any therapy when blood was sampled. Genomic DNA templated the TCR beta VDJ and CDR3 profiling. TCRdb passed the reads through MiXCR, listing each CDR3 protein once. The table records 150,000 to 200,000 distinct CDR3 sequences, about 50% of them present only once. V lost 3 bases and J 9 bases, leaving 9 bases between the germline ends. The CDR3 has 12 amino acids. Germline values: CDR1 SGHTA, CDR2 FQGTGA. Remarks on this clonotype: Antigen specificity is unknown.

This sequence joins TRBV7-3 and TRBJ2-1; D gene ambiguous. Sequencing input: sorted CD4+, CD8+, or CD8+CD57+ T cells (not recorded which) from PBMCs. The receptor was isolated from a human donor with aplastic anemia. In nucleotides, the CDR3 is TGTGCCAGCAGCTTTAGGGCGGTTGAGCAGTTCTTC. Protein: CASSFRAVEQFF.